Listed below are T cell receptor beta chains from one sample, sequenced in a study of blood T cells in healthy people across ages. In TCRdb, the 5' RACE reads were re-called with MiXCR into one record per CDR3 protein. The sample contains roughly 1,500,000 distinct CDR3 sequences, roughly a third of which appear only once. The sample was blood. The receptors derive from a woman aged 25 to 39 in good health. Both conserved end residues are part of each CDR3. A D gene is named only where the DNA matches it firmly. Clone size is given for some rows only: seen once, a few or many times, or a class if the clone is expanded.

j_call d_call clone_size v_call cdr3_aa cdr3_nt
TRBJ2-7 TRBD2 - TRBV15 CATSKGLAGGLSYEQYF TGTGCCACCAGCAAAGGACTAGCGGGGGGTCTCTCCTACGAGCAGTACTTC
TRBJ1-1 - - TRBV30 CAWSVTGARGKNAEAFF TGTGCCTGGAGTGTAACGGGGGCTCGGGGAAAGAACGCTGAAGCTTTCTTT
TRBJ2-7 - many TRBV12-3/TRBV12-4 CASSPNTYEQYF TGTGCCAGCAGCCCTAACACCTACGAGCAGTACTTC
TRBJ2-7 TRBD2 - TRBV20-1 CSARDVTSGGAYEQYF TGCAGTGCTAGAGATGTGACTAGCGGGGGAGCCTACGAGCAGTACTTC
TRBJ2-1 TRBD1 - TRBV13 CASSGRGPSPTYNEQFF TGTGCCAGCAGCGGCAGGGGGCCCTCACCCACCTACAATGAGCAGTTCTTC
TRBJ2-3 - few TRBV7-9 CASSLGKRTDTQYF TGTGCCAGCAGCTTAGGGAAAAGGACAGATACGCAGTATTTT
TRBJ2-3 - few TRBV27 CASSSKGRTDTQYF TGTGCCAGCAGTTCTAAAGGGAGGACAGATACGCAGTATTTT
TRBJ2-6 - many TRBV29-1 CSVGRRLSGANVLTF TGCAGCGTCGGACGGAGACTCTCTGGGGCCAACGTCCTGACTTTC
TRBJ2-7 - few TRBV20-1 CSARKGSSYEQYF TGCAGTGCTAGAAAGGGAAGCTCCTACGAGCAGTACTTC
TRBJ2-2 TRBD1 few TRBV20-1 CSARDLSLSSATGTNTGELFF TGCAGTGCTAGAGATCTGAGTCTTAGTTCGGCGACAGGGACCAACACCGGGGAGCTGTTTTTT
TRBJ2-5 - few TRBV10-3 CAIRDDQETQYF TGTGCCATCCGGGACGACCAAGAGACCCAGTACTTC
TRBJ1-2 - - TRBV4-1 CASSQVYGGAGYGCTF TGCGCCAGCAGCCAAGTTTACGGGGGCGCCGGCTATGGCTGCACCTTC
TRBJ1-5 - few TRBV2 CASSPRIARGQPQHF TGTGCCAGCAGCCCACGTATTGCGAGGGGACAGCCCCAGCATTTT
TRBJ2-2 TRBD1 - TRBV15 CATSRPPGQGASPYTGELFF TGTGCCACCAGCAGACCCCCGGGACAGGGGGCGTCTCCGTACACCGGGGAGCTGTTTTTT
TRBJ2-1 TRBD2 - TRBV20-1 CSARGTSGAGGAYNEQFF TGCAGTGCTAGAGGGACTAGCGGCGCAGGAGGGGCCTACAATGAGCAGTTCTTC
TRBJ2-3 - many TRBV20-1 CSAGGPTSSVGLDTQYF TGCAGTGCTGGGGGACCCACCTCTAGCGTTGGCCTTGATACGCAGTATTTT
TRBJ1-5 - - TRBV7-9 CASSSQGIEPQHF TGTGCCAGCAGCTCGCAGGGGATAGAGCCCCAGCATTTT
TRBJ2-7 - - TRBV29-1 CSLWDGPAQYF TGCAGCTTATGGGACGGCCCGGCGCAGTACTTC
TRBJ1-2 TRBD1 few TRBV4-1 CASSQQYRGQYGYTF TGCGCCAGCAGCCAGCAATACAGGGGGCAGTATGGCTACACCTTC
TRBJ1-5 - few TRBV5-1 CASSLAGRGGQPQHF TGCGCCAGCAGCTTGGCCGGGAGGGGGGGTCAGCCCCAGCATTTT
TRBJ2-3 TRBD1 once TRBV28 CASRTPDRGPTDTQYF TGTGCCAGCAGGACCCCTGACAGGGGGCCCACAGATACGCAGTATTTT
TRBJ2-3 TRBD2 - TRBV7-9 CASSHPGLAITDTQYF TGTGCCAGCAGTCATCCGGGACTAGCGATCACAGATACGCAGTATTTT
TRBJ2-7 - - TRBV6-2/TRBV6-3 CASSHQSDSSYEQYF TGTGCCAGTAGTCACCAATCGGACAGCAGCTACGAGCAGTACTTC
TRBJ2-4 - few TRBV6-5 CASSYTLSRDIQYF TGTGCCAGCAGTTATACGCTTTCGAGAGACATTCAGTACTTC
TRBJ2-5 - - TRBV20-1 CSAELRQRSGETQYF TGCAGTGCTGAACTAAGGCAGCGTTCGGGAGAGACCCAGTACTTC
TRBJ2-3 - few TRBV20-1 CSASLGDTQYF TGCAGTGCTAGCTTGGGAGATACGCAGTATTTT
TRBJ1-5 - few TRBV6-1 CASSEQGWRQPQHF TGTGCCAGCAGTGAACAGGGATGGCGCCAGCCCCAGCATTTT
TRBJ1-2 - few TRBV6-5 CASSYHLRGVDGYTF TGTGCCAGCAGTTACCACCTACGAGGGGTTGATGGCTACACCTTC
TRBJ2-5 - - TRBV9 CASSVRSRGRNNDEQYF TGCGCCAGCAGCGTAAGGTCCAGGGGTAGGAACAACGATGAGCAGTACTTC
TRBJ2-7 - - TRBV18 CASSPRRDGEQYF TGTGCCAGCTCACCACGGAGGGACGGCGAGCAGTACTTC
TRBJ2-2 - few TRBV29-1 CSVPLTGPTGELFF TGCAGCGTCCCCTTAACAGGGCCCACCGGGGAGCTGTTTTTT
TRBJ1-1 - - TRBV28 CATFPTAGAEAFF TGTGCCACCTTCCCAACCGCGGGAGCGGAAGCTTTCTTT
TRBJ2-7 TRBD2 many TRBV20-1 CSAKGLALRGLEQYF TGCAGTGCCAAGGGACTAGCGTTAAGAGGTCTCGAGCAGTACTTC
TRBJ2-1 TRBD1 - TRBV19 CASSLQTGTGGVWQFF TGTGCCAGTAGTCTTCAGACCGGGACAGGGGGCGTCTGGCAGTTCTTC
TRBJ2-5 TRBD2 few TRBV5-1 CASSPSTSGKETQYF TGCGCCAGCAGCCCTTCGACTAGCGGGAAAGAGACCCAGTACTTC
TRBJ2-3 TRBD1 few TRBV6-5 CASSSTDRGSTDTQYF TGTGCCAGCAGTTCGACGGACAGGGGGAGCACAGATACGCAGTATTTT
TRBJ2-3 - - TRBV25-1 CAGSESQGDPSTDTQYF TGTGCCGGCAGTGAATCCCAGGGAGACCCTAGCACAGATACGCAGTATTTT
TRBJ2-1 - - TRBV5-6 CASSRGHRRTTYDEQFF TGTGCCAGCAGCCGAGGGCACAGGCGAACAACCTACGATGAGCAGTTCTTC
TRBJ2-3 - - TRBV5-1 CASSLEFGTDTQYF TGCGCCAGCAGCTTGGAGTTCGGGACAGATACGCAGTATTTT
TRBJ2-5 TRBD1 - TRBV28 CASSFKTGEETQYF TGTGCCAGCAGTTTTAAGACAGGGGAAGAGACCCAGTACTTC
TRBJ2-7 TRBD1 - TRBV15 CATSGQGRPSYEQYF TGTGCTACCAGCGGACAGGGACGCCCCAGTTACGAGCAGTACTTC
TRBJ2-6 - few TRBV3-1 CASSRDPPGEGLGANVLTF TGTGCCAGCAGCCGAGACCCCCCGGGAGAAGGCCTTGGGGCCAACGTCCTGACTTTC
TRBJ2-2 - once TRBV3-1 CASSASGLGELFF TGTGCCAGCAGCGCCTCAGGGCTCGGGGAGCTGTTTTTT
TRBJ2-7 - - TRBV28 CASSRSINLYEQYF TGTGCCAGCAGCCGGTCTATAAATCTCTACGAGCAGTACTTC
TRBJ2-5 - - TRBV3-1 CAGSQELIETQYF TGTGCCGGCAGCCAAGAATTGATAGAGACCCAGTACTTC
TRBJ2-1 TRBD2 few TRBV2 CASRPGASGANEQFF TGTGCCAGCAGGCCCGGGGCTAGCGGGGCTAATGAGCAGTTCTTC
TRBJ2-1 TRBD1 once TRBV24-1 CATSDPTTGTGLDNEQFF TGTGCCACCAGTGATCCGACGACCGGGACAGGATTAGACAATGAGCAGTTCTTC
TRBJ2-3 - few TRBV28 CASSFGSASTDTQYF TGTGCCAGCAGTTTTGGATCGGCAAGCACAGATACGCAGTATTTT
TRBJ2-5 - - TRBV4-1 CASSQDGLIGGQYF TGCGCCAGCAGCCAAGATGGCCTTATCGGTGGGCAGTACTTC
TRBJ2-1 - - TRBV5-1 CASSISGTSGNEQFF TGCGCCAGCAGCATATCCGGGACATCGGGGAATGAGCAGTTCTTC
TRBJ2-7 TRBD1 many TRBV27 CASSSGTGEYEQYF TGTGCCAGCAGCTCCGGGACAGGGGAGTACGAGCAGTACTTC
TRBJ2-1 - - TRBV9 CASSVGIRGDSSYNEQFF TGTGCCAGCAGCGTAGGGATTCGGGGGGACAGCTCCTACAATGAGCAGTTCTTC
TRBJ2-7 - few TRBV20-1 CSARVGGISYEQYF TGCAGTGCTAGAGTAGGGGGGATCTCCTACGAGCAGTACTTC
TRBJ1-2 - few TRBV25-1 CASSGGRYYGYTF TGTGCCAGCAGTGGGGGACGGTACTATGGCTACACCTTC
TRBJ2-7 - few TRBV4-1 CASSQDGGVIIHEQYF TGCGCCAGCAGCCAAGACGGAGGGGTGATTATCCACGAGCAGTACTTC
TRBJ2-5 - - TRBV28 CASIQGNQETQYF TGTGCCAGCATACAGGGAAATCAAGAGACCCAGTACTTC
TRBJ2-7 TRBD1 - TRBV27 CASQKDRGYEQYF TGTGCCAGCCAAAAGGACAGGGGGTACGAGCAGTACTTC
TRBJ2-1 - few TRBV6-1 CASSVGRTYNEQFF TGTGCCAGCAGTGTTGGGAGAACCTACAATGAGCAGTTCTTC
TRBJ2-5 - - TRBV20-1 CSAKRTFQETQYF TGCAGTGCTAAAAGGACTTTCCAAGAGACCCAGTACTTC
TRBJ2-7 TRBD1 few TRBV20-1 CSASRRDRGLYEQYF TGCAGTGCTAGCCGCCGGGACAGGGGTTTGTACGAGCAGTACTTC